This note documents a single T cell receptor beta chain sequence. The target antigen is unknown. This sample stems from a study of post-analysis software for immune sequencing data. Unique molecular identifiers were present in the TCR beta cDNA libraries. TCRdb re-called the PCR reads with MiXCR, one entry per CDR3 protein. Of around 400,000 distinct CDR3 sequences listed, 30% to 40% are singletons. Points from the study as a whole: By F measure, strong co-clustering occurred among samples prepared in the same batch. Relative to controls, patients had a handful of TRBV segments at higher frequency, with TRBV5-6, TRBV5-1 and TRBV20-1 among these.

With 4 bases removed from V and 0 bases from J, the gap between germline ends came to 9 bases. The CDR3 consists of 14 residues. Per the germline V gene, CDR1 is SGHRS and CDR2 is YFSETQ. Sequenced sample: blood. The chain carries TRBV5-1 and TRBJ2-3, with D uncertain. This TCR derives from a girl aged 2-10 years with multiple sclerosis. In DNA form, the CDR3 reads TGCGCCAGCAGCCCTGATGTTAGCACAGATACGCAGTATTTT. This translates into CASSPDVSTDTQYF.